This is a list of T cell receptor beta chains from one sample in a study of cytomegalovirus exposure and HLA in healthy donors. Sequenced by immunoSEQ multiplex PCR; TCRdb stores in-frame clones only, minus some. The data hold roughly 190,000 clones, with around four fifths observed a single time. Sequenced sample: PBMCs. These receptors were obtained from a woman aged 50 to 60 in good health and CMV-seropositive. CDR3s include the opening cysteine and the closing phenylalanine or tryptophan. A D gene is named only where the DNA matches it firmly. Expanded clones are given a class, and other clones once, few, many or no size at all.

j_gene	v_gene	d_gene	abundance	CDR3aa	CDR3nt
TRBJ2-1	TRBV30	NA	NA	CAWSALAGRDEQFF	TGTGCCTGGAGTGCCCTGGCGGGGAGAGATGAGCAGTTCTTC
TRBJ1-2	TRBV2	NA	NA	CASTERGSYGYTF	TGTGCCAGCACCGAGCGGGGGTCCTATGGCTACACCTTC
TRBJ1-6	TRBV18	NA	NA	CASSPPGVYSSPLHF	TGTGCCAGCTCACCTCCAGGGGTTTATAGTTCACCCCTCCACTTT
TRBJ1-1	TRBV27	NA	NA	CASISKWRGLNTEAFF	TGTGCCAGCATTTCGAAATGGAGGGGCCTTAACACTGAAGCTTTCTTT
TRBJ1-2	TRBV5-1	NA	NA	CASSLGQLEYGYTF	TGCGCCAGCAGCTTGGGACAGCTGGAATATGGCTACACCTTC
TRBJ2-1	TRBV5-4	TRBD2	NA	CASSPQGLAGGNEQFF	TGTGCCAGCAGCCCGCAGGGACTAGCGGGAGGAAATGAGCAGTTCTTC
TRBJ2-3	TRBV6-6	TRBD1	NA	CASSRTGEGDTQYF	TGTGCCAGCAGTCGGACAGGGGAGGGGGATACGCAGTATTTT
TRBJ1-6	TRBV5-4	NA	few	CASSLEGNSPLHF	TGTGCCAGCAGCTTGGAGGGGAATTCACCCCTCCACTTT
TRBJ2-7	TRBV5-3	TRBD2	NA	CARSRSGGPPYEQYF	TGTGCCAGAAGCCGTAGCGGGGGGCCTCCCTACGAGCAGTACTTC
TRBJ1-5	TRBV7-9	TRBD1	NA	CSSSSAGQGKGNQPQHF	TGTTCCAGCAGCTCCGCTGGACAGGGAAAGGGGAATCAGCCCCAGCATTTT
TRBJ2-4	TRBV4-1	TRBD1	NA	CASSPRGRGTKNIQYF	TGCGCCAGCAGCCCCAGGGGGCGGGGCACCAAAAACATTCAGTACTTC
TRBJ2-7	TRBV5-1	NA	NA	CASSRTNLSYEQYF	TGCGCCAGCAGCCGTACTAACCTCTCCTACGAGCAGTACTTC
TRBJ2-7	TRBV2	TRBD1	NA	CASSGRTGAEQYF	TGTGCCAGCAGTGGTAGGACAGGGGCCGAGCAGTACTTC
TRBJ2-3	TRBV5-1	TRBD1	NA	CASRSGTGRTDTQYF	TGCGCCAGCAGATCCGGGACAGGACGCACAGATACGCAGTATTTT
TRBJ2-7	TRBV2	TRBD1	once	CASGRTGYEQYF	TGTGCCAGCGGTAGGACAGGGTACGAGCAGTACTTC
TRBJ2-7	TRBV28	NA	NA	CASSSVVYEQYF	TGTGCCAGCAGTTCCGTAGTATACGAGCAGTACTTC
TRBJ2-7	TRBV18	NA	NA	CASSSQTDEQYF	TGTGCCAGCTCATCCCAGACAGACGAGCAGTACTTC
TRBJ2-6	TRBV28	NA	NA	CASREVLGANVLTF	TGTGCCAGCAGGGAGGTTCTTGGGGCCAACGTCCTGACTTTC
TRBJ1-5	TRBV10-1	NA	NA	CASSESGRGSNQPQHF	TGCGCCAGCAGTGAGTCTGGCAGAGGAAGCAATCAGCCCCAGCATTTT
TRBJ2-7	TRBV7-2	TRBD1	NA	CASSTGTGPYEQYF	TGTGCCAGCAGCACAGGGACAGGGCCTTACGAGCAGTACTTC
TRBJ1-3	TRBV7-2	TRBD1	NA	CASSLRGQGANTIYF	TGCGCCAGCAGCTTAAGGGGACAGGGGGCCAACACCATATATTTT
TRBJ2-5	TRBV27	TRBD2	NA	CASSLNNAGTSGGARETQYF	TGTGCCAGCAGTTTAAACAACGCCGGGACTAGCGGGGGGGCGCGAGAGACCCAGTACTTC
TRBJ1-6	TRBV7-9	TRBD1	NA	CSSSPPGTGNSPLHF	TGTTCCAGCAGTCCCCCCGGGACAGGGAATTCACCCCTCCACTTT
TRBJ1-5	TRBV2	TRBD1	NA	CASSAQGTGEGSNQPQHF	TGTGCCAGCAGTGCCCAGGGGACAGGGGAAGGGAGCAATCAGCCCCAGCATTTT
TRBJ1-2	TRBV7-2	TRBD1	NA	CASSLQTGANYGYTF	TGTGCCAGCAGCTTACAGACAGGGGCGAACTATGGCTACACCTTC
TRBJ2-7	TRBV5-8	NA	NA	CASSFGQSYEQYF	TGTGCCAGCAGCTTCGGACAGTCATACGAGCAGTACTTC
TRBJ1-2	TRBV7-2	NA	NA	CASSWTVTNYGYTF	TGTGCCAGCAGCTGGACAGTAACTAACTATGGCTACACCTTC
TRBJ2-5	TRBV5-4	TRBD2	NA	CASSEGLAGGQETQYF	TGTGCCAGCAGCGAAGGACTAGCGGGGGGGCAAGAGACCCAGTACTTC
TRBJ2-3	TRBV7-9	TRBD1	NA	CASSLRTGSTDTQYF	TGTGCCAGCAGCTTGAGGACAGGGTCTACAGATACGCAGTATTTT
TRBJ2-3	TRBV7-8	NA	NA	CASSSGTDTQYF	TGTGCCAGCAGCTCCGGGACTGATACGCAGTATTTT
TRBJ2-1	TRBV5-6	TRBD1	NA	CASSLQGEQFF	TGTGCCAGCAGCTTACAGGGGGAGCAGTTCTTC
TRBJ1-1	TRBV7-3	TRBD1	NA	CASSVTGGSTEAFF	TGTGCCAGCAGCGTGACAGGGGGCAGCACTGAAGCTTTCTTT
TRBJ2-2	TRBV7-9	NA	few	CASSLAGVGTGELFF	TGTGCCAGCAGCTTAGCAGGGGTTGGGACCGGGGAGCTGTTTTTT
TRBJ2-7	TRBV7-9	NA	once	CASSKGVNYEQYF	TGTGCCAGCAGCAAGGGGGTGAACTACGAGCAGTACTTC
TRBJ2-7	TRBV11-2	TRBD2	NA	CASSTPGGSGGYEQYF	TGTGCCAGCAGCACCCCGGGAGGTTCTGGGGGCTACGAGCAGTACTTC
TRBJ2-3	TRBV19	TRBD2	NA	CASSIAGGTDTQYF	TGTGCCAGTAGTATAGCGGGGGGGACAGATACGCAGTATTTT
TRBJ1-1	TRBV6-5	TRBD1	few	CASIETGQGTEAFF	TGTGCCAGCATCGAGACAGGGCAGGGAACTGAAGCTTTCTTT
TRBJ2-1	TRBV5-4	TRBD2	NA	CASSSAASGGKYNEQFF	TGTGCCAGCAGCTCGGCAGCTAGCGGGGGGAAGTACAATGAGCAGTTCTTC
TRBJ2-6	TRBV29-1	NA	few	CSVVLGLSGANVLTF	TGCAGCGTTGTCTTGGGGCTCTCTGGGGCCAACGTCCTGACTTTC
TRBJ2-7	TRBV28	TRBD1	NA	CASSLGQSPYDEYF	TGTGCCAGCAGTTTGGGACAGTCTCCCTACGATGAGTACTTC
TRBJ2-3	TRBV7-2	TRBD2	NA	CASSLNHGGTTDTQYF	TGTGCCAGCAGCCTTAACCACGGGGGGACCACAGATACGCAGTATTTT
TRBJ1-1	TRBV7-6	NA	NA	CASSLAREGGTEAFF	TGTGCCAGCAGCTTAGCGCGTGAGGGAGGGACTGAAGCTTTCTTT
TRBJ1-2	TRBV6-1	NA	NA	CASSERQGLGYTF	TGTGCCAGCAGTGAGCGGCAGGGACTTGGCTACACCTTC
TRBJ1-5	TRBV27	TRBD1	NA	CASRTTDRGTNQPQHF	TGTGCCAGCAGAACTACCGACAGGGGCACTAATCAGCCCCAGCATTTT
TRBJ2-2	TRBV4-1	NA	NA	CASSQGVPNTGELFF	TGCGCCAGCAGCCAAGGCGTTCCAAACACCGGGGAGCTGTTTTTT
TRBJ2-5	TRBV5-1	TRBD1	NA	CASSLGDREGETQYF	TGCGCCAGCAGCTTGGGGGACAGGGAAGGAGAGACCCAGTACTTC
TRBJ1-6	TRBV2	TRBD1	NA	CASSEEEQLGTGGWNSPLHF	TGTGCCAGCAGTGAAGAGGAACAGTTAGGGACAGGGGGGTGGAATTCACCCCTCCACTTT
TRBJ1-6	TRBV2	NA	NA	CASSDPGYNSPLHF	TGTGCCAGCAGTGACCCAGGGTATAATTCACCCCTCCACTTT
TRBJ2-1	TRBV7-3	NA	NA	CASSDRRGEQFF	TGTGCCAGCAGCGACCGCCGGGGGGAGCAGTTCTTC
TRBJ1-5	TRBV6-6	TRBD1	NA	CASTLWDRGNQPQHF	TGTGCCAGCACCCTCTGGGACAGGGGCAATCAGCCCCAGCATTTT
TRBJ2-7	TRBV6-5	NA	few	CASNRGVGYEQYF	TGTGCCAGCAATCGCGGAGTAGGCTACGAGCAGTACTTC
TRBJ2-2	TRBV5-4	NA	NA	CASSFGGLGGNTGELFF	TGTGCCAGCAGCTTCGGGGGTTTGGGCGGAAACACCGGGGAGCTGTTTTTT
TRBJ2-3	TRBV7-6	TRBD2	NA	CASSFLRGENTDTQYF	TGTGCCAGCAGCTTTTTACGGGGGGAGAACACAGATACGCAGTATTTT
TRBJ2-4	TRBV9	TRBD1	NA	CAGTTGEIAKNIQYF	TGTGCCGGCACCACAGGGGAAATAGCCAAAAACATTCAGTACTTC
TRBJ2-7	TRBV11-2	NA	NA	CASSLGQIFYEQYF	TGTGCCAGCAGCTTAGGCCAGATATTCTACGAGCAGTACTTC
TRBJ1-1	TRBV6-6	NA	NA	CASRAGTAANTEAFF	TGTGCCAGCAGAGCGGGGACGGCAGCCAACACTGAAGCTTTCTTT
TRBJ2-3	TRBV4-2	NA	NA	CASSHPGTDTQYF	TGTGCCAGCAGCCACCCGGGTACAGATACGCAGTATTTT
TRBJ1-2	TRBV27	NA	NA	CASRKKGVGYGYTF	TGTGCCAGCAGGAAGAAAGGGGTCGGCTATGGCTACACCTTC
TRBJ1-5	TRBV30	NA	NA	CAWSVGVAIGNQPQHF	TGTGCCTGGAGTGTAGGAGTGGCAATCGGGAATCAGCCCCAGCATTTT
TRBJ2-7	TRBV29-1	TRBD1	NA	CSGGTGAYEQYF	TGCAGCGGCGGGACAGGGGCCTACGAGCAGTACTTC